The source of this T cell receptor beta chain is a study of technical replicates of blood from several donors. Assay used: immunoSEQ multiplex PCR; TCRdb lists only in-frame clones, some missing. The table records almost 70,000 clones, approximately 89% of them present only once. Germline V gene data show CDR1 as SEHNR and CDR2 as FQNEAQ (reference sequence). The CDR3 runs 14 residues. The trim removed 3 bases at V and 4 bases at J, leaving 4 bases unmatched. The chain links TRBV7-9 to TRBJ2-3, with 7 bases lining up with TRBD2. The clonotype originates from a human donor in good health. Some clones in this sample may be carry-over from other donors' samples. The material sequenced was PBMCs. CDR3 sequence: CASSFGGFPDTQYF. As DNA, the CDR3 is TGTGCCAGCAGCTTCGGGGGGTTTCCAGATACGCAGTATTTT.